This TCR beta chain was documented in a study of T-cell reconstitution after alpha-beta-depleted transplantation in children. V dropped 4 bases and J dropped 3 bases, with 4 bases sitting between them. The CDR3 has 11 amino acids. CDR1 and CDR2 from the germline V gene are MGHDK and SYGVNS. This clonotype was counted many times. The TCRbeta library incorporated unique molecular identifiers. TCRdb recomputed calls from the PCR reads with MiXCR, one row per CDR3 protein. Of 300,000 to 400,000 distinct CDR3 sequences listed, 15% to 20% are singletons. The specimen was PBMCs, mostly from graft donor cells, collected 360 days after TCRalphabeta/CD19-depleted stem cell transplant. This chain links TRBV25-1 with TRBJ2-7; no clear D. The TCR originated in a male patient between 2 and 10 years old who had a stem cell transplant for acute lymphoblastic leukemia, so the T cells may come from the graft donor. CDR3 nucleotides: TGTGCCAGCAGTGGGTACTACGAGCAGTACTTC. Translation gives CASSGYYEQYF.